This T cell receptor (beta chain) was sequenced during a study of cytomegalovirus exposure and HLA in healthy donors. Study findings and constraints: Under in vitro conditions, a few CMV-associated chains were confirmed as specific for CMV antigens. The classifier, whose performance was assessed in both the original and validation cohorts, reportedly diagnosed cytomegalovirus status with high specificity and sensitivity.

In regard to this clone: Its antigen is as yet unknown.

The V gene end was trimmed by 4 bases and the J gene end by 8 bases; junction bases not matched to a gene: 12. This CDR3 has 16 residues. Germline values: CDR1 LGHNA, CDR2 YNFKEQ. Assay: immunoSEQ multiplex PCR; the TCRdb copy retains only in-frame clones and omits some. This table has 70,000 to 85,000 clones, roughly 94% appearing once. This TCR came from a woman in her late teens or twenties in good health and CMV-seropositive. V is TRBV4-2 and J is TRBJ2-1, with 9 bases lining up with TRBD2. The sample comprised PBMCs. The CDR3 sequence is CASSLSLAGPVDEQFF. CDR3 coding DNA: TGTGCCAGCAGCCTCTCCCTAGCGGGGCCCGTGGATGAGCAGTTCTTC.